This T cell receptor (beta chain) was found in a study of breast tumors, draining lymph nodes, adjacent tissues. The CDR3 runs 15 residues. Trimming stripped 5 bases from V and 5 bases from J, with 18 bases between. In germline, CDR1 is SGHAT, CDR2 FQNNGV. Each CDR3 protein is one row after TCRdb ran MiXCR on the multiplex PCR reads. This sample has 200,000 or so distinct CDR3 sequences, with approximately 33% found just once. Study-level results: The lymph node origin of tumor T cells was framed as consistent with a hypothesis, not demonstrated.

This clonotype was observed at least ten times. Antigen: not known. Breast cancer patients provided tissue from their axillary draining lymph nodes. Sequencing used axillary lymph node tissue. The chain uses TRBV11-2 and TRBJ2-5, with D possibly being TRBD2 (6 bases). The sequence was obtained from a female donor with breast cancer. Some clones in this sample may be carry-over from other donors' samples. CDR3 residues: CASSLGGTAWETQYF. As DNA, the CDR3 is TGTGCCAGCAGCCTAGGCGGGACGGCGTGGGAGACCCAGTACTTC.